The table lists the clone carrying this T cell receptor (beta chain) with a few counts. V lost 8 bases and J lost 6, with 20 bases in between. The CDR3 is made up of 15 amino acids. In germline, CDR1 is SGHNT, CDR2 YENEEA. MiXCR, run by TCRdb on the 5' RACE reads, gives a single entry per CDR3 protein. This sample has over 45,000 distinct CDR3 sequences; around 9.7% occur once, and the top ten carry 12%. The source of the sample is a study of T-cell memory formation after mild COVID-19. The chain has TRBV11-3 and TRBJ2-1, with a tentative D call TRBD2 (5 bases). The sequence was collected from an adult woman who had mild COVID-19 (a few samples of this study predate the infection). Cell type and time point are not known. Material for sequencing was PBMCs or a T cell subset sorted from them (not recorded which). As DNA, the CDR3 is TGTGCCAGCTCCCCCGGGGAACTAGGGCGCAATGAGCAGTTCTTC. Translated, it gives CASSPGELGRNEQFF.